What follows is one TCR beta chain and its context. Its specificity is not known. Germline assignment: CDR1 SEHNR and CDR2 FQNEAQ (reference sequence). The CDR3 is 16 residues long. Trimming cost V 1 base and J 5 bases, with 18 bases left between them. These data belong to a study of cytomegalovirus exposure and HLA in healthy donors. Whole-study results and caveats: Through in vitro validation, three CMV-associated chains were shown to be specific for CMV antigens. Rare TCR sequences dominated, though some public TCRs recurred in many donors. The authors enumerated 164 TCR beta chains as linked to cytomegalovirus. TCR clusters originating in the first cohort tended to co-occur in the roughly 110 validation repertoires, according to a later analysis.

Clones were sequenced by immunoSEQ multiplex PCR, and TCRdb holds only the in-frame ones, with some missing. The sample contains roughly 60,000 clones, under 95% of which appear only once. Sequencing was performed on PBMCs. The TCR comes from a young woman in good health and CMV-seronegative. This chain uses TRBV7-9 with TRBJ2-7, with D possibly matching TRBD2 (6 bases). CDR3 sequence (DNA): TGTGCCAGCAGCTTAGGCCCCGGGGACTCTCCTAACGAGCAGTACTTC. Translation: CASSLGPGDSPNEQYF.